These T cell receptor beta chains were read from a single sample in a study of CD8 T cells in Susac syndrome. In TCRdb, the immunoSEQ multiplex PCR reads were re-called with MiXCR into one record per CDR3 protein. In the table there are about 210,000 distinct CDR3 sequences, around 96% of which are singletons. Material for sequencing was CD4+ T cells from PBMCs. These receptors were taken from a human donor with multiple sclerosis. The CDR3 runs from the conserved cysteine through the conserved F or W. A D gene is named only where the DNA matches it firmly. Size values are once, few and many counts, or a class for expanded clones, and some rows have none.

clone_size: -; v_call: TRBV7-2; j_call: TRBJ2-3; d_call: -; cdr3_nt: TGTGCCAGCAGCCAAACCCACGGACTCGCGGATACGCAGTATTTT; cdr3_aa: CASSQTHGLADTQYF
clone_size: -; v_call: TRBV29-1; j_call: TRBJ2-3; d_call: -; cdr3_nt: TGCAGCGTTGAACAGACCCGCGGAGATACGCAGTATTTT; cdr3_aa: CSVEQTRGDTQYF
clone_size: -; v_call: TRBV4-1; j_call: TRBJ2-7; d_call: -; cdr3_nt: TGCGCCAGCAGCCAAGTATATAGGGCCTACGAGCAGTACTTC; cdr3_aa: CASSQVYRAYEQYF
clone_size: -; v_call: TRBV29-1; j_call: TRBJ1-1; d_call: -; cdr3_nt: TGCAGCGTTGTGCAAGTAGGGGGGAACACTGAAGCTTTCTTT; cdr3_aa: CSVVQVGGNTEAFF
clone_size: once; v_call: TRBV6-6; j_call: TRBJ1-2; d_call: -; cdr3_nt: TGTGCCAGCAGTTCTGCAGGGAATGGCTACACCTTC; cdr3_aa: CASSSAGNGYTF
clone_size: -; v_call: TRBV7-9; j_call: TRBJ2-7; d_call: -; cdr3_nt: TGTGCCAGCAGCCTGAATACAATCAGGTCTCACGAGCAGTACTTC; cdr3_aa: CASSLNTIRSHEQYF
clone_size: -; v_call: TRBV20-1; j_call: TRBJ2-1; d_call: TRBD2; cdr3_nt: TGCAGTGCTAGCGTGTCTAGCGGGGGGGTGTTTGAGCAGTTCTTC; cdr3_aa: CSASVSSGGVFEQFF
clone_size: -; v_call: TRBV9; j_call: TRBJ1-4; d_call: TRBD1; cdr3_nt: TGTGCCAGCAGCGTACGGGACAGGGGCTATGAAGGTGAAAAACTGTTTTTT; cdr3_aa: CASSVRDRGYEGEKLFF
clone_size: -; v_call: TRBV20-1; j_call: TRBJ2-2; d_call: -; cdr3_nt: TGCAGTGCTAGCGTCGGGACGAACACCGGGGAGCTGTTTTTT; cdr3_aa: CSASVGTNTGELFF
clone_size: -; v_call: TRBV27; j_call: TRBJ1-5; d_call: -; cdr3_nt: TGTGCCAGCAGTTTACTTGGGGGGCCCCAGCATTTT; cdr3_aa: CASSLLGGPQHF
clone_size: once; v_call: TRBV7-3; j_call: TRBJ2-1; d_call: TRBD1; cdr3_nt: TGTGCCAGCAGCTTAATCGCCTCGGGGACAGACTTTGGGGGTGAGCAGTTCTTC; cdr3_aa: CASSLIASGTDFGGEQFF
clone_size: -; v_call: TRBV7-9; j_call: TRBJ2-3; d_call: -; cdr3_nt: TGTGCCAGCAGCGCCCGAGGGGTAGCGGGCACAGATACGCAGTATTTT; cdr3_aa: CASSARGVAGTDTQYF
clone_size: -; v_call: TRBV3-1; j_call: TRBJ1-1; d_call: -; cdr3_nt: TGTGCCAGCAGCCTGAGAATACGTACGGAGAACACTGAAGCTTTCTTT; cdr3_aa: CASSLRIRTENTEAFF
clone_size: -; v_call: TRBV29-1; j_call: TRBJ2-1; d_call: -; cdr3_nt: -; cdr3_aa: CSVVVGIGTSGSFF
clone_size: -; v_call: TRBV2; j_call: TRBJ2-3; d_call: -; cdr3_nt: TGTGCCAGGCAGGATACGCAGTATTTT; cdr3_aa: CARQDTQYF
clone_size: -; v_call: TRBV2; j_call: TRBJ2-5; d_call: -; cdr3_nt: TGTGCCACAACTCAAGAAGAGACCCAGTACTTC; cdr3_aa: CATTQEETQYF
clone_size: -; v_call: TRBV5-4; j_call: TRBJ2-7; d_call: TRBD2; cdr3_nt: TGTGCCAGCAGCTTGGCCGTTCGCAGATCCCTGACTAGCGGGGGTAACGAGCAGTACTTC; cdr3_aa: CASSLAVRRSLTSGGNEQYF
clone_size: -; v_call: TRBV20-1; j_call: TRBJ2-3; d_call: TRBD2; cdr3_nt: TGCAGTCCAAGGGCGGGAGGCGGTCGTAATACGCAGTATTTT; cdr3_aa: CSPRAGGGRNTQYF
clone_size: -; v_call: TRBV5-1; j_call: TRBJ2-7; d_call: TRBD1; cdr3_nt: TGCGCCAGCTCGGGACAGCATTACGAGCAGTACTTC; cdr3_aa: CASSGQHYEQYF
clone_size: -; v_call: TRBV5-4; j_call: TRBJ2-1; d_call: -; cdr3_nt: TGTGCCAGCAGCCTTCCTCCCGAGAACGCGGAGTTCTTC; cdr3_aa: CASSLPPENAEFF
clone_size: -; v_call: TRBV29-1; j_call: TRBJ2-6; d_call: -; cdr3_nt: TGCAGCGTCGAAGGACCCGCCGCGCCTGGGGCCAACGTCCTGACTTTC; cdr3_aa: CSVEGPAAPGANVLTF
clone_size: -; v_call: TRBV1; j_call: TRBJ1-5; d_call: -; cdr3_nt: TGCACCAGCAGCCAGGGGACAGGGGGTGCCAGTCAGCCCCAGCATTTT; cdr3_aa: CTSSQGTGGASQPQHF
clone_size: -; v_call: TRBV30; j_call: TRBJ2-1; d_call: -; cdr3_nt: TGTGCCTGGAGTGTATGGCTTAATGAGCAGTTCTTC; cdr3_aa: CAWSVWLNEQFF
clone_size: few; v_call: TRBV12-3/TRBV12-4; j_call: TRBJ1-5; d_call: -; cdr3_nt: TGTGCCAGCAGTTTGGGCCAGGGCAATCAGCCCCAGCATTTT; cdr3_aa: CASSLGQGNQPQHF
clone_size: -; v_call: TRBV7-2; j_call: TRBJ2-3; d_call: TRBD2; cdr3_nt: TGTGCCAGCAGACCTGGGACTAGCGGCCTCACAGATACGCAGTATTTT; cdr3_aa: CASRPGTSGLTDTQYF
clone_size: -; v_call: TRBV12-3/TRBV12-4; j_call: TRBJ1-5; d_call: -; cdr3_nt: TGTGCCAGCAGCTCCCGGGGAGGGCCCACACAGGCCCAGCATTTT; cdr3_aa: CASSSRGGPTQAQHF
clone_size: -; v_call: TRBV20-1; j_call: TRBJ2-2; d_call: TRBD1; cdr3_nt: TGCAGTGCTAGAGATATCGGGACAGGGGGGACCGGGGAGCTGTTTTTT; cdr3_aa: CSARDIGTGGTGELFF
clone_size: -; v_call: TRBV20-1; j_call: TRBJ2-3; d_call: -; cdr3_nt: TGCAGTGCTAGAGGGGTCCGGGCGGGACACACAGATACGCAGTATTTT; cdr3_aa: CSARGVRAGHTDTQYF
clone_size: -; v_call: TRBV27; j_call: TRBJ2-1; d_call: TRBD1; cdr3_nt: TGTGCCAGCAAAGACCAGGGGGTTCATCTCTACAATGAGCAGTTCTTC; cdr3_aa: CASKDQGVHLYNEQFF
clone_size: -; v_call: TRBV7-6; j_call: TRBJ2-7; d_call: TRBD1; cdr3_nt: TGTGCCAGCAGCTCGGGACAGTTTTACGAGCAGTACTTC; cdr3_aa: CASSSGQFYEQYF
clone_size: -; v_call: TRBV20-1; j_call: TRBJ2-1; d_call: TRBD1; cdr3_nt: TGCAGTGCTAGGGGGGACAGGGACCGCAATGAGCAGTTCTTC; cdr3_aa: CSARGDRDRNEQFF
clone_size: -; v_call: TRBV20-1; j_call: TRBJ2-2; d_call: -; cdr3_nt: TGCAGTGCTAGTCAAAACACCGGGGAGCTGTTTTTT; cdr3_aa: CSASQNTGELFF
clone_size: -; v_call: TRBV27; j_call: TRBJ2-5; d_call: -; cdr3_nt: TGTGCCAGCAGGCGACTGTCTCAAGAGACCCAGTACTTC; cdr3_aa: CASRRLSQETQYF
clone_size: -; v_call: TRBV12-3/TRBV12-4; j_call: TRBJ1-5; d_call: -; cdr3_nt: TGTGCCAGCAGTTTTAAGGCCGGCAATCAGCCCCAGCATTTT; cdr3_aa: CASSFKAGNQPQHF
clone_size: -; v_call: TRBV6-1; j_call: TRBJ2-1; d_call: -; cdr3_nt: TGTGCCAGCAGTGATCCGGGGGCGAACTACAATGAGCAGTTCTTC; cdr3_aa: CASSDPGANYNEQFF
clone_size: -; v_call: TRBV20-1; j_call: TRBJ2-7; d_call: -; cdr3_nt: TGCAGTGCTAGGGTCCTAGCGTCCTCCTACGAGCAGTACTTC; cdr3_aa: CSARVLASSYEQYF
clone_size: once; v_call: TRBV29-1; j_call: TRBJ2-1; d_call: -; cdr3_nt: TGCAGCGTTGAGACCCTAGACTCCTACAATGAGCAGTTCTTC; cdr3_aa: CSVETLDSYNEQFF
clone_size: -; v_call: TRBV5-4; j_call: TRBJ2-3; d_call: -; cdr3_nt: TGTGCCAGCAGCGTAATTAGCACAGATACGCAGTATTTT; cdr3_aa: CASSVISTDTQYF
clone_size: -; v_call: TRBV25-1; j_call: TRBJ1-3; d_call: -; cdr3_nt: TGTGCCAGCAGTGAAGGTCGGATTGGAAACACCATATATTTT; cdr3_aa: CASSEGRIGNTIYF
clone_size: -; v_call: TRBV28; j_call: TRBJ2-1; d_call: TRBD2; cdr3_nt: TGTGCCAGCAGTTCAACTAGCGGGAGCGTCGATGAGCAGTTCTTC; cdr3_aa: CASSSTSGSVDEQFF
clone_size: -; v_call: TRBV19; j_call: TRBJ1-2; d_call: -; cdr3_nt: TGTGCCAGTAGTATCCGGACGTTGGGTGGCTACACCTTC; cdr3_aa: CASSIRTLGGYTF
clone_size: -; v_call: TRBV18; j_call: TRBJ2-3; d_call: TRBD1; cdr3_nt: TGTGCCAGCTCACCCAACAGGGGGCTGAGCACAGATACGCAGTATTTT; cdr3_aa: CASSPNRGLSTDTQYF
clone_size: -; v_call: TRBV7-2; j_call: TRBJ2-7; d_call: -; cdr3_nt: TGTGCCAGCAGCTTAGGTGTACGGCGGGAGCAGTACTTC; cdr3_aa: CASSLGVRREQYF
clone_size: -; v_call: TRBV3-1; j_call: TRBJ2-3; d_call: -; cdr3_nt: TGTGCCAGCAGCCAAGTACGCCCCAGCACAGATACGCAGTATTTT; cdr3_aa: CASSQVRPSTDTQYF
clone_size: -; v_call: TRBV25-1; j_call: TRBJ2-7; d_call: TRBD2; cdr3_nt: TGTGCCAGCAGTGAATCGGCTAGCGGAGCCCAGAACTACGAGCAGTACTTC; cdr3_aa: CASSESASGAQNYEQYF
clone_size: -; v_call: TRBV3-1; j_call: TRBJ2-3; d_call: TRBD2; cdr3_nt: TGTGCCAGCAGGCTAGCGGGAGCTGGCACAGATACGCAGTATTTT; cdr3_aa: CASRLAGAGTDTQYF
clone_size: -; v_call: TRBV12-3/TRBV12-4; j_call: TRBJ2-3; d_call: -; cdr3_nt: TGTGCCAGCAGTTTATTCGCAGATACGCAGTATTTT; cdr3_aa: CASSLFADTQYF
clone_size: -; v_call: TRBV29-1; j_call: TRBJ1-1; d_call: -; cdr3_nt: TGCAGCGTTGATTCGGGGGTTGGCACTGAAGCTTTCTTT; cdr3_aa: CSVDSGVGTEAFF
clone_size: -; v_call: TRBV30; j_call: TRBJ2-5; d_call: TRBD2; cdr3_nt: TGTGCTGCAGCGGGAGAAGAGACCCAGTACTTC; cdr3_aa: CAAAGEETQYF
clone_size: -; v_call: TRBV6-5; j_call: TRBJ1-1; d_call: -; cdr3_nt: TGTGCCAGCAGTTACACCGATCTAGGGGGCACTGAAGCTTTCTTT; cdr3_aa: CASSYTDLGGTEAFF
clone_size: -; v_call: TRBV9; j_call: TRBJ2-7; d_call: TRBD2; cdr3_nt: TGTGCCAGCAGCGTAGAAGCTAGCGGGGACTACGAGCAGTACTTC; cdr3_aa: CASSVEASGDYEQYF
clone_size: -; v_call: TRBV27; j_call: TRBJ2-7; d_call: -; cdr3_nt: TGTGCCAGCACACTCACCCCGAACGACGACTACGAGCAGTACTTC; cdr3_aa: CASTLTPNDDYEQYF
clone_size: -; v_call: TRBV29-1; j_call: TRBJ1-5; d_call: -; cdr3_nt: TGCAGCTACACCTTTGGGGTCGGCAATCAGCCCCAGCATTTT; cdr3_aa: CSYTFGVGNQPQHF